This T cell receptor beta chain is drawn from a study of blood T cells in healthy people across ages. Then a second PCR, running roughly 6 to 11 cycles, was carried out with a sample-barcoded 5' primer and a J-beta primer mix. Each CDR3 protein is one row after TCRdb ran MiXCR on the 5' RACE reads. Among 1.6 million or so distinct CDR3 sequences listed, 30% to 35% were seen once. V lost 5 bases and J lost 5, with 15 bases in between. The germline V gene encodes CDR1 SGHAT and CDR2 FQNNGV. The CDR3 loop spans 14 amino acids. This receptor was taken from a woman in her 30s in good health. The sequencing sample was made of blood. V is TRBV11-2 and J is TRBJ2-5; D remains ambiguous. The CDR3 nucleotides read TGTGCCAGCAGCCAATTTTCATTGGCGGAGACCCAGTACTTC. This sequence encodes CASSQFSLAETQYF.